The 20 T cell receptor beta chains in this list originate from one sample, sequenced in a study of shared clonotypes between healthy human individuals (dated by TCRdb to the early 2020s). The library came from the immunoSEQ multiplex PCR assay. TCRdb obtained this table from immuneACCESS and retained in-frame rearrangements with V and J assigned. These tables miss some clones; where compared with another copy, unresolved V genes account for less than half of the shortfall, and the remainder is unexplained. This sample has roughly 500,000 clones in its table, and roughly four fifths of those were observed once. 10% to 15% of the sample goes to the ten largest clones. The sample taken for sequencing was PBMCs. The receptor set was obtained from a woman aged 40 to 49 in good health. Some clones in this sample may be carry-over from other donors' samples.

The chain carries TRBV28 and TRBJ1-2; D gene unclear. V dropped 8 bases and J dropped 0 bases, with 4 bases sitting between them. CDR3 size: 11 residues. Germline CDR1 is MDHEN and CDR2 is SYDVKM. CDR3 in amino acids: CASGANYGYTF. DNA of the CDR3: TGTGCCAGCGGAGCTAACTATGGCTACACCTTC.

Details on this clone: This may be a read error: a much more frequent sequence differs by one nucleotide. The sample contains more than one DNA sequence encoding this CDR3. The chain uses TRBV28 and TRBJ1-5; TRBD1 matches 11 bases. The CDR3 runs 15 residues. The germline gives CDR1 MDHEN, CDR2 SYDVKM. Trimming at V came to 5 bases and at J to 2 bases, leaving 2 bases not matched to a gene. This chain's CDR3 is CASSRDRGGNQPQHF. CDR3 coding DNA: TGTGCCAGCAGTCGGGACAGGGGGGGCAATCAGCCCCAGCATTTT.

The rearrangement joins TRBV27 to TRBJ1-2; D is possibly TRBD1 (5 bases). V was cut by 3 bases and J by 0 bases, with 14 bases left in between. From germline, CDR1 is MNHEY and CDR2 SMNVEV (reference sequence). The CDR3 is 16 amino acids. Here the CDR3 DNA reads TGTGCCAGCAGTTTCGGGGCGGGAAGATCTAACTATGGCTACACCTTC. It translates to CASSFGAGRSNYGYTF.

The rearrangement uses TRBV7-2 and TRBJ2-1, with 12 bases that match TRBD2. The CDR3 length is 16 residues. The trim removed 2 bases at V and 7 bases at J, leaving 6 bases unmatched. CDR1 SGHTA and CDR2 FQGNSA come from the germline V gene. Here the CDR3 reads CASSLKLAGGLNEQFF. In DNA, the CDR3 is TGTGCCAGCAGCTTAAAACTAGCGGGAGGATTGAATGAGCAGTTCTTC.

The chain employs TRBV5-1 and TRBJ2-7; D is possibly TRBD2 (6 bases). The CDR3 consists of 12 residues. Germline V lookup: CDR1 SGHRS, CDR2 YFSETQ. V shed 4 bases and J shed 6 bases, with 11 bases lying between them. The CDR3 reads CASSLQEGEQYF. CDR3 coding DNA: TGCGCCAGCAGCCTGCAGGAGGGCGAGCAGTACTTC.

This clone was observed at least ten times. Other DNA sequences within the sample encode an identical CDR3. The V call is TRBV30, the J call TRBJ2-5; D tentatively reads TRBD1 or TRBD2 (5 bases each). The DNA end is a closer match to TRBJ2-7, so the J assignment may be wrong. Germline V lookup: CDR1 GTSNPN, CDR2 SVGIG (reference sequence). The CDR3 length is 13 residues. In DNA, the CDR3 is TGTGCCTGGAGTGTACTGGGGGACTACGAGCAGTACTTC. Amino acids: CAWSVLGDYEQYF.

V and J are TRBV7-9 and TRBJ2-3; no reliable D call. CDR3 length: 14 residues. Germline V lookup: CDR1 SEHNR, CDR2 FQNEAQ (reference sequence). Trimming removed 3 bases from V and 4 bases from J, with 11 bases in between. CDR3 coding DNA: TGTGCCAGCAGCTTTAACTCCGTCGCAGATACGCAGTATTTT. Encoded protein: CASSFNSVADTQYF.

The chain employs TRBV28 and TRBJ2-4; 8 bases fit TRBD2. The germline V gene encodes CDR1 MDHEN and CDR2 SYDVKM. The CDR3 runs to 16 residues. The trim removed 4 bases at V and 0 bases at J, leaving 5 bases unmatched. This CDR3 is CASSSLAGLAKNIQYF. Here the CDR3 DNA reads TGTGCCAGCAGTTCCCTAGCGGGTCTAGCCAAAAACATTCAGTACTTC.

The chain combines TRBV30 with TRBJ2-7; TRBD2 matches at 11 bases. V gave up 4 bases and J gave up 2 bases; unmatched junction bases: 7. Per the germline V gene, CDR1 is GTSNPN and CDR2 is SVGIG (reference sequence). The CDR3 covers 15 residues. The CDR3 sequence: CAWTGTSGKTYEQYF. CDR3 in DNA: TGTGCCTGGACGGGGACTAGCGGAAAAACCTACGAGCAGTACTTC.

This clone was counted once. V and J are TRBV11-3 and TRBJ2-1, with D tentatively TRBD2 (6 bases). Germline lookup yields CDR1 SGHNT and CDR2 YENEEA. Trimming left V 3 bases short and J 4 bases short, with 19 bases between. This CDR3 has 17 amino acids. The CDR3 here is CASSFPPRRESYNEQFF. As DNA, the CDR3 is TGTGCCAGCAGCTTTCCCCCCCGGAGGGAGAGTTACAATGAGCAGTTCTTC.

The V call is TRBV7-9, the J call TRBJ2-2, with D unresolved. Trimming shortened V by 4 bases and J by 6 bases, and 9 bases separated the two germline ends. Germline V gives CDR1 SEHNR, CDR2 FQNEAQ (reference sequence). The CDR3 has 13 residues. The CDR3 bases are TGTGCCAGCAGCTCTTATTCCGCCGGGGAGCTGTTTTTT. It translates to CASSSYSAGELFF. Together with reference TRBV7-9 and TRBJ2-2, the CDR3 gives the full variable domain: DTGVSQNPRHKITKRGQNVTFRCDPISEHNRLYWYRQTLGQGPEFLTYFQNEAQLEKSRLLSDRFSAERPKGSFSTLEIQRTEQGDSAMYLCASSSYSAGELFFGEGSRLTVL.

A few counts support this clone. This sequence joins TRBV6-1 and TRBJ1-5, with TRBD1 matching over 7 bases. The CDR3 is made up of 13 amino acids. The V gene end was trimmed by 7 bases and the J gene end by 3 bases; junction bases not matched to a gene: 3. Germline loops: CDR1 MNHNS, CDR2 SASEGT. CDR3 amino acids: CASKGQYNQPQHF. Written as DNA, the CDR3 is TGTGCCAGCAAGGGACAGTACAATCAGCCCCAGCATTTT.

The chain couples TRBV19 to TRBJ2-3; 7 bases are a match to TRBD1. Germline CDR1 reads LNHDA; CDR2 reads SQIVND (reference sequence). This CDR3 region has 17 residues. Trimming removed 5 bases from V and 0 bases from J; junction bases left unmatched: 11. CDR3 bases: TGTGCCAGTAGTGGGCAGACGACAGGGAAAAGCACAGATACGCAGTATTTT. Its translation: CASSGQTTGKSTDTQYF.

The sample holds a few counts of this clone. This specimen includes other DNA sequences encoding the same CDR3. The CDR3: CASSLGGRVYEQYF. CDR3 bases: TGTGCCAGCAGCTTAGGAGGGAGGGTTTACGAGCAGTACTTC. The rearrangement links TRBV7-9 to TRBJ2-7; 7 nucleotides agree with TRBD2. CDR3 length equals 14 residues. The germline CDR1 and CDR2 sequences are SEHNR and FQNEAQ (reference sequence). The junction had 4 bases not matched to a gene; V was cut back by 1 base and J by 4 bases.

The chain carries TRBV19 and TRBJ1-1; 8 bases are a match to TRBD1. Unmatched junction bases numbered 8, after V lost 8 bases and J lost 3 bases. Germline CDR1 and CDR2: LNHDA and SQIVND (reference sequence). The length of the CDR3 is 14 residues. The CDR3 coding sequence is TGTGCCAGTGTGACAGGGGAGGGTTACACTGAAGCTTTCTTT. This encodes CASVTGEGYTEAFF.

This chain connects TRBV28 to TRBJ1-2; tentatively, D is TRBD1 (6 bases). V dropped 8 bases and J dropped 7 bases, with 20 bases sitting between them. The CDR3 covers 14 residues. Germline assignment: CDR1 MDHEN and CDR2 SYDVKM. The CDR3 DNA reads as TGTGCCAGCCTGGGCGCGGGGGCTTATCGTGGCTACACCTTC. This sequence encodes CASLGAGAYRGYTF.

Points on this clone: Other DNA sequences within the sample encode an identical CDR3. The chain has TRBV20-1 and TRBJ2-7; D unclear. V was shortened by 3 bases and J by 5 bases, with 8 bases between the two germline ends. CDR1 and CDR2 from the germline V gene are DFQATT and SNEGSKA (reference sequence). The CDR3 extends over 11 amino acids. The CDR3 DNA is TGCAGTGCTAGGAGACTCCACGAGCAGTACTTC. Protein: CSARRLHEQYF.

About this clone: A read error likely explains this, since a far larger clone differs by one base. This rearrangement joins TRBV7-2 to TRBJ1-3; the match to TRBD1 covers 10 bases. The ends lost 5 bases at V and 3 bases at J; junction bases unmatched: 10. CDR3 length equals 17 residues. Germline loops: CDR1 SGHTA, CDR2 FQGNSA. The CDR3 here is CASSARQGALYGNTIYF. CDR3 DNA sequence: TGTGCCAGCAGCGCCCGACAGGGGGCTCTCTATGGAAACACCATATATTTT.

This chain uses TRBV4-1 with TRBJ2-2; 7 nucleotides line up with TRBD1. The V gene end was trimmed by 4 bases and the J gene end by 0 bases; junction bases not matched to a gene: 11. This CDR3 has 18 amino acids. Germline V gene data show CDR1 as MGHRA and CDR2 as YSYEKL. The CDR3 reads CASSPGTVKSANTGELFF. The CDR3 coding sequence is TGCGCCAGCAGCCCCGGGACAGTAAAATCCGCGAACACCGGGGAGCTGTTTTTT.

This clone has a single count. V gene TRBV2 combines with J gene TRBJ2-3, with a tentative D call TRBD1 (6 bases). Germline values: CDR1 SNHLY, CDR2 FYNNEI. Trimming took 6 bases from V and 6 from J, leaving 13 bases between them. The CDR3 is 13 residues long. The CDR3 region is CASSATGRDTQYF. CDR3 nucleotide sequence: TGTGCCAGCAGCGCGACAGGCCGCGATACGCAGTATTTT.